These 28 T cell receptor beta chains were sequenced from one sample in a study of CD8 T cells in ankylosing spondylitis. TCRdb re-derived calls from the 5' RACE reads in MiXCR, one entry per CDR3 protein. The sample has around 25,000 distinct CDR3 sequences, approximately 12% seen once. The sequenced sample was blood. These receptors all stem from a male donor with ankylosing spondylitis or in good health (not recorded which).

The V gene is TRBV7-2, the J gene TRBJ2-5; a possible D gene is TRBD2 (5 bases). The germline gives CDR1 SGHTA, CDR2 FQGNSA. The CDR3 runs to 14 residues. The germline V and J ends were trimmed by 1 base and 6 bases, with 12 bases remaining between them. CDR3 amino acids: CASSLDPWEKTQYF. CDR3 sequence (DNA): TGTGCCAGCAGCTTAGATCCGTGGGAGAAGACCCAGTACTTC.

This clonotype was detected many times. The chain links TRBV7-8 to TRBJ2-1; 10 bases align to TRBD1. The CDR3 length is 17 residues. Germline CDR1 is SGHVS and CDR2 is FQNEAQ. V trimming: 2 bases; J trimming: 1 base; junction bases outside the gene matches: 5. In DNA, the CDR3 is TGTGCCAGCAGCTTAATAGGGACAGGGGTTTCCTACAATGAGCAGTTCTTC. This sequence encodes CASSLIGTGVSYNEQFF.

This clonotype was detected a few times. The CDR3 coding sequence is TGCAGCGTTGAACCGGCAGGGAGACCCTACAATGAGCAGTTCTTC. Translating gives CSVEPAGRPYNEQFF. This sequence joins TRBV29-1 and TRBJ2-1; either TRBD1 or TRBD2 may fit D (5 bases each). The CDR3 extends over 15 amino acids. CDR1 SQVTM and CDR2 ANQGSEA come from the germline V gene. Trimming took 2 bases from V and 2 from J, leaving 13 bases between them.

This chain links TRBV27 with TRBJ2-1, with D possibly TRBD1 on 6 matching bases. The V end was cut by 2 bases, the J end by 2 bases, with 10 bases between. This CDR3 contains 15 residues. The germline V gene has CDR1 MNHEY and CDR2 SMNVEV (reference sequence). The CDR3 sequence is CASSLQGNPYNEQFF. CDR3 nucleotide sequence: TGTGCCAGCAGTTTACAGGGGAATCCCTACAATGAGCAGTTCTTC.

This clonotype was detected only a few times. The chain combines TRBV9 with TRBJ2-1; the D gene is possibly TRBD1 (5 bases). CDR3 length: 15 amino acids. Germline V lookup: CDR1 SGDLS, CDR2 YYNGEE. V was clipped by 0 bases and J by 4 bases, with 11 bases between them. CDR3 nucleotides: TGTGCCAGCAGCGTAGATGGGGCTGTGTACAATGAGCAGTTCTTC. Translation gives CASSVDGAVYNEQFF.

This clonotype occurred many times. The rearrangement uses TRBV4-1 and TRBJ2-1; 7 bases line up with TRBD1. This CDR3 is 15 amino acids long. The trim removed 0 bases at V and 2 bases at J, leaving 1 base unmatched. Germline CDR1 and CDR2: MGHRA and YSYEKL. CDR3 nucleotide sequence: TGCGCCAGCAGCCAAGAGGGACAGACCTACAATGAGCAGTTCTTC. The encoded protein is CASSQEGQTYNEQFF.

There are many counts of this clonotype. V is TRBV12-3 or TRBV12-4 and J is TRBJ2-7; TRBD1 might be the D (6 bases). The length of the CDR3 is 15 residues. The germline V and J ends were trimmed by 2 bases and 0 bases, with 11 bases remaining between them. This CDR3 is CASSLSQGSSYEQYF. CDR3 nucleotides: TGTGCCAGCAGTTTATCGCAGGGGTCCTCCTACGAGCAGTACTTC.

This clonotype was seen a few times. The CDR3 DNA reads as TGCAGTGCCACACGGGACAGGGGAGGGACAGATACGCAGTATTTT. Its protein is CSATRDRGGTDTQYF. This chain uses TRBV20-1 with TRBJ2-3, with 10 bases matching TRBD1. Trimming at V came to 6 bases and at J to 3 bases, leaving 9 bases not matched to a gene. The V gene's germline CDR1 is DFQATT and CDR2 SNEGSKA (reference sequence). This CDR3 has 15 amino acids.

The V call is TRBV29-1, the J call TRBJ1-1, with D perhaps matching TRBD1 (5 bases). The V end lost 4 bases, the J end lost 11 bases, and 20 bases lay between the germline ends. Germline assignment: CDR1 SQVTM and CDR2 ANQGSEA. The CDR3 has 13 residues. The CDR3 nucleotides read TGCAGCGTTGTTGTGGGGCAGATGGGGGGGGCTTTCTTT. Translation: CSVVVGQMGGAFF.

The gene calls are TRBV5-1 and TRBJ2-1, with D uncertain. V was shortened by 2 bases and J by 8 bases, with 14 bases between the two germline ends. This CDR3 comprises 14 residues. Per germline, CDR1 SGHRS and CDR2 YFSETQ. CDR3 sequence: CASSFNGRKDEQFF. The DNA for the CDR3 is TGCGCCAGCAGCTTCAACGGCAGGAAAGATGAGCAGTTCTTC.

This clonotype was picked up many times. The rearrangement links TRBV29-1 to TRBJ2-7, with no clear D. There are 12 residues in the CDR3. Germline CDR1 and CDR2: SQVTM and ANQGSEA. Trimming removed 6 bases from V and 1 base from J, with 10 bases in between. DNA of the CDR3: TGCAGCGTACACGGATCTTCCTACGAGCAGTACTTC. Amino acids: CSVHGSSYEQYF.

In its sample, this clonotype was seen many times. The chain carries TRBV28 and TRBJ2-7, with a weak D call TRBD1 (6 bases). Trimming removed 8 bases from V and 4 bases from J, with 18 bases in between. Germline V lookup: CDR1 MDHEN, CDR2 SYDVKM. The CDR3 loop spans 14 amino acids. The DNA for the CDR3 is TGTGCCAGCGCCACCGGACAGTCAGGATACGAGCAGTACTTC. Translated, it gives CASATGQSGYEQYF.

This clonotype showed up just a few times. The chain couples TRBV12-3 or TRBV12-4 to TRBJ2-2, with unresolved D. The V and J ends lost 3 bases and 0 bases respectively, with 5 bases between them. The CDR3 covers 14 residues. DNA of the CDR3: TGTGCCAGCAGTTTGCAGGCGAACACCGGGGAGCTGTTTTTT. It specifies CASSLQANTGELFF.

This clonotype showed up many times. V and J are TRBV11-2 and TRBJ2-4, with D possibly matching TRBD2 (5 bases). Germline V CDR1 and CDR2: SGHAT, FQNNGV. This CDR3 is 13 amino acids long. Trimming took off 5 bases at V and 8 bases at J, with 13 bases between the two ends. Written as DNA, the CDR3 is TGTGCCAGCAGCAACAACCGGGATCACATTCAGTACTTC. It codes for CASSNNRDHIQYF.

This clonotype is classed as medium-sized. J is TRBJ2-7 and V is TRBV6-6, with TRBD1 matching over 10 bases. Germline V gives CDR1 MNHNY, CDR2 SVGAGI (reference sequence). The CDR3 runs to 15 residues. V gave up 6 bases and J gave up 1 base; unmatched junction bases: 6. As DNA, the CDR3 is TGTGCCAGCAGAGACCGGACAGGGGGGTCCTACGAGCAGTACGTC. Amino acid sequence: CASRDRTGGSYEQYV.

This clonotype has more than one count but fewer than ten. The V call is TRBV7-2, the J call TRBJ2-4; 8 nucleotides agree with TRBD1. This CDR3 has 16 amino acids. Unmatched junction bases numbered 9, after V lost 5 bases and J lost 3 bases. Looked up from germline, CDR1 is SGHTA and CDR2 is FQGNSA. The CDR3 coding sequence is TGTGCCAGCAGCCTCACAGGGGGGCCCTACAAAAACATTCAGTACTTC. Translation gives CASSLTGGPYKNIQYF.

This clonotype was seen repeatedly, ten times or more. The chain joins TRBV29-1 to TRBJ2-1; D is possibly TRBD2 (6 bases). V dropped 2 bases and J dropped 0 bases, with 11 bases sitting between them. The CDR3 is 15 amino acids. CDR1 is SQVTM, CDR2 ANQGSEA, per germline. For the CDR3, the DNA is TGCAGCGTTGAACTAGCGCCTTCCTCCTACAATGAGCAGTTCTTC. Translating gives CSVELAPSSYNEQFF.

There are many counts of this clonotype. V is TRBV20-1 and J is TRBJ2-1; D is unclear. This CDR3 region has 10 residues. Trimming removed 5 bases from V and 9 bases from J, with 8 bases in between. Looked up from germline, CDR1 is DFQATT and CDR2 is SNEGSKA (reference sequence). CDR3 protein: CSAAQTEQFF. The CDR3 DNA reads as TGCAGTGCTGCCCAGACTGAGCAGTTCTTC.

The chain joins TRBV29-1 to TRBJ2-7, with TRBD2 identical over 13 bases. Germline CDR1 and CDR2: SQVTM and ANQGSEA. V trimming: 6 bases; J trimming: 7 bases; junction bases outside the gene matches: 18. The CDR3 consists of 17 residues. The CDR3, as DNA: TGCAGCGTCGAACTAGCGGGAGGGCCCATCCTAACTGGGGAGCAGTACTTC. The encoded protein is CSVELAGGPILTGEQYF.

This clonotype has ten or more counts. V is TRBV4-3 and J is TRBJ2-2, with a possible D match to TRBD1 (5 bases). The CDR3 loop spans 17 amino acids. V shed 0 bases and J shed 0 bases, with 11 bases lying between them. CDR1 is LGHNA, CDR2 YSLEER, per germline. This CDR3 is CASSQDGQGANTGELFF. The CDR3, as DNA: TGCGCCAGCAGCCAAGACGGGCAGGGCGCGAACACCGGGGAGCTGTTTTTT.

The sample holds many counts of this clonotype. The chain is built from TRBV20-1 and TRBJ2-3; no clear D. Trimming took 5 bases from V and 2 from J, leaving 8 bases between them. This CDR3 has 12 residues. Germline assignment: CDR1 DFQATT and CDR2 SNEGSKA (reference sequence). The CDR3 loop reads CSAPVDTDTQYF. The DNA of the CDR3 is TGCAGTGCTCCCGTCGACACAGATACGCAGTATTTT.

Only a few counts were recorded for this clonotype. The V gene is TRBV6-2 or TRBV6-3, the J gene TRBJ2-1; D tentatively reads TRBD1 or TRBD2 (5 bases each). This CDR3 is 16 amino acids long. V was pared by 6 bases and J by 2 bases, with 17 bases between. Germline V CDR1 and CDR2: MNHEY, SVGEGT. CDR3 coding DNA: TGTGCCAGCAGCGGAACCGGGACGAGTACCTACAATGAGCAGTTCTTC. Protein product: CASSGTGTSTYNEQFF.

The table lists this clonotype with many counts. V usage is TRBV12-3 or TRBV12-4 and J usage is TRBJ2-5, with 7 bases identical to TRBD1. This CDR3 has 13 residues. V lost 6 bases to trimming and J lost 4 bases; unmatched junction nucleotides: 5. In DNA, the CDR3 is TGTGCCAGCAGCGGGGACAGCGGAGAGACCCAGTACTTC. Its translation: CASSGDSGETQYF.

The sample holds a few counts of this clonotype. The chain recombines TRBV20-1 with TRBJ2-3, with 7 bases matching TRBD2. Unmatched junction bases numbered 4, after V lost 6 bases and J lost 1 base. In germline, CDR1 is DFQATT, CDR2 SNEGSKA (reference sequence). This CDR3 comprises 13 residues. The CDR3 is CSALAGRTDTQYF. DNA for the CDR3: TGCAGTGCCTTAGCGGGTCGCACAGATACGCAGTATTTT.

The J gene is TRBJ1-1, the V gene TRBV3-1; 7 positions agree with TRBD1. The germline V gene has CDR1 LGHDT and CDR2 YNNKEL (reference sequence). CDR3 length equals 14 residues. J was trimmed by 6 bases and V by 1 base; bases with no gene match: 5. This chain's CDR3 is CASSQGRTGAEAFF. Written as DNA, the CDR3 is TGTGCCAGCAGCCAAGGGCGGACAGGAGCTGAAGCTTTCTTT.

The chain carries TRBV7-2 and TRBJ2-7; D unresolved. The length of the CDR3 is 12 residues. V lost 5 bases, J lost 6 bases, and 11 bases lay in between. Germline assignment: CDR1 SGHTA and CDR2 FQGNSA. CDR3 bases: TGTGCCAGCAGCCCCCCGGTGGGCGAGCAGTACTTC. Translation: CASSPPVGEQYF.

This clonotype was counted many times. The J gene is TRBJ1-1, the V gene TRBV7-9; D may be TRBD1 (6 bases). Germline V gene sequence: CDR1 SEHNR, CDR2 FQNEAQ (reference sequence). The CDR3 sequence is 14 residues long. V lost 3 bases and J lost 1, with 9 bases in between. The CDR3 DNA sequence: TGTGCCAGCAGCTTCCAGGGGAGGAACACTGAAGCTTTCTTT. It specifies CASSFQGRNTEAFF.

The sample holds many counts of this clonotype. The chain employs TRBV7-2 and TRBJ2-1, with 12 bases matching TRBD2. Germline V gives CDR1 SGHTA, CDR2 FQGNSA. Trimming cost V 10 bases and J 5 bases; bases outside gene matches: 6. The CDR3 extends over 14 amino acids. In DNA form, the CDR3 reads TGTGCCACCTCACTAGCGGGAGGTGACAATGAGCAGTTCTTC. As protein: CATSLAGGDNEQFF. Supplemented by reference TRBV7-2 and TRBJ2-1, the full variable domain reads GAGVSQSPSNKVTEKGKDVELRCDPISGHTALYWYRQSLGQGLEFLIYFQGNSAPDKSGLPSDRFSAERTGGSVSTLTIQRTQQEDSAVYLCATSLAGGDNEQFFGPGTRLTVL.